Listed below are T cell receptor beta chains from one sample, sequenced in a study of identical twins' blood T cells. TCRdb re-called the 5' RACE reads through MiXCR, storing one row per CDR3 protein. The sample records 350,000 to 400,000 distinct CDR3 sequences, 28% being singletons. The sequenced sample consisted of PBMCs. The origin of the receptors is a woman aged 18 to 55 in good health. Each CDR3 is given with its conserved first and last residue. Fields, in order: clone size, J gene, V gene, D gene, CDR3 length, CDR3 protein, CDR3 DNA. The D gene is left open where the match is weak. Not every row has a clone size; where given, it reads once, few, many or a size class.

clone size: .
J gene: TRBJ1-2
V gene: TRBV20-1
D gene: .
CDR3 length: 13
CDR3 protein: CSAPDRRPYGYTF
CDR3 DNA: TGCAGTGCTCCGGACAGAAGGCCCTATGGCTACACCTTC

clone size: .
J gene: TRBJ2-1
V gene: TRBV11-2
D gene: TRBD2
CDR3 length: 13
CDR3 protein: CVSSLGAGVFQFF
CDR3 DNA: TGTGTCAGCAGCTTGGGCGCGGGAGTCTTTCAGTTCTTC

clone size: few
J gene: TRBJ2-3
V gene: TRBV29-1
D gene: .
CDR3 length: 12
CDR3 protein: CSGSGAADTQYF
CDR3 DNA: TGCAGCGGTAGCGGTGCGGCAGATACGCAGTATTTT

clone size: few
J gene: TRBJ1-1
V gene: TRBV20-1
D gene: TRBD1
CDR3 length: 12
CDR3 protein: CSARETGAEAFF
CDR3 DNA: TGCAGTGCTAGGGAAACAGGGGCTGAAGCTTTCTTT

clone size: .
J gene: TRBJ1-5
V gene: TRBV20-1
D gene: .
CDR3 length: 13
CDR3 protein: CSAPRSPNQPQHF
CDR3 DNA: TGCAGTGCTCCGCGTAGCCCCAATCAGCCCCAGCATTTT

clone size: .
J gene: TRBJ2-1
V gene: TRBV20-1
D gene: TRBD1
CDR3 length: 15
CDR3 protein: CSARVTDRGGNEQFF
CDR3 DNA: TGCAGTGCTAGAGTAACAGACAGGGGTGGCAATGAGCAGTTCTTC

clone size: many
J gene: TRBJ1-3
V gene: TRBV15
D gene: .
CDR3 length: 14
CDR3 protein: CATSFTDLGNTIYF
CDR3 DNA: TGTGCCACCAGTTTTACTGACCTGGGAAACACCATATATTTT

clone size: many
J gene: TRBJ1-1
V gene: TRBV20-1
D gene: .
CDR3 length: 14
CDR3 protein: CSARDNGLGTEAFF
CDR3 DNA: TGCAGTGCTAGAGATAACGGTCTGGGGACTGAAGCTTTCTTT

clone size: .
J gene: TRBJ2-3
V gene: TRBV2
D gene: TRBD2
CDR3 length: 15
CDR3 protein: CASRTSGGSADTQYF
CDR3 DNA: TGTGCCAGCAGGACTAGCGGGGGCTCCGCAGATACGCAGTATTTT

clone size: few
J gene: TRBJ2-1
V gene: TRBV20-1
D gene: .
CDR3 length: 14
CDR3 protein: CSAKGPHSYNEQFF
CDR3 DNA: TGCAGTGCAAAGGGGCCCCACTCCTACAATGAGCAGTTCTTC

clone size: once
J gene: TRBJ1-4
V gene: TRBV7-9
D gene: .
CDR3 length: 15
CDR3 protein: CASSLEASTNEKLFF
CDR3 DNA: TGTGCCAGCAGCTTAGAAGCTTCAACTAATGAAAAACTGTTTTTT

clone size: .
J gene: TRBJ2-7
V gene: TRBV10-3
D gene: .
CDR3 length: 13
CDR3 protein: CAIRGVSFYEQYF
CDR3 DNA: TGTGCCATCAGGGGAGTCTCGTTCTACGAGCAGTACTTC

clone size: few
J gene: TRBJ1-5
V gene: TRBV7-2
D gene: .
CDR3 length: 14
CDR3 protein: CASRTVGGNQPQHF
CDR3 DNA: TGTGCCAGCAGAACAGTGGGGGGGAATCAGCCCCAGCATTTT